This T cell receptor beta chain was identified in a study of cytomegalovirus exposure and HLA in healthy donors (dated by TCRdb to the late 2010s). Regarding the complete study: In an earlier analysis of 587 of the donors, about 270 Gb of sequence data and 90 million to 130 million unique TCR beta sequences from roughly 180 million T cells were reported. Across 398 genotyped donors of the cohort, an average of about 250,000 unique TCR beta nucleotide sequences per donor were sequenced, and roughly 18% of those sequences were non-productive. The study was designed to test whether signatures of past pathogen exposure could be identified by cataloging public T cell receptors. A later genetic analysis took genome-wide SNP genotypes for about 65% of the 666 donors and used that subset as a discovery cohort. The study used immunosequencing to profile the T cell repertoires of about 670 subjects and linked those repertoires to cytomegalovirus serostatus. Rather than drawing on any new phenotypic data, the later analysis identified candidate immune exposures from TCR beta sequences and the way those sequences occurred across donors. An earlier analysis of around 640 of the donors used high-throughput TCR beta sequencing to judge whether each TCR beta V gene segment behaved as functional or pseudogenic. HLA typing included class I and class II loci at four-digit resolution. Along with the approximately 620-subject first cohort, a separate validation cohort of around 120 different subjects was used. To predict cytomegalovirus infection status, the study combined high-throughput TCR immunosequencing, statistical association of individual TCRs with disease status, and machine learning. Because of strong linkage in the cohort, four to six DR-DQ haplotypes were treated as single units for association and clustering. The genetic ancestry cluster associated with self-reported Caucasian donors included 81% of the approximately 430 genotyped donors. All discovery cohort repertoires had been generated using a single sequencing platform. A later analysis re-analyzed previously published TCR beta repertoires from 550 to 700 donors and added high-resolution HLA genotyping to study TCR occurrence patterns. Donor age, sex, ethnicity and CMV serostatus were compiled alongside the repertoire data. The number of typed donors differed by locus: about 629-630 for A, B, C, DRB1 and DQB1; some 500 for DQA1; 606 for DPA1; and about 450 for DPB1. Around 330 gigabases of sequencing data and 91 million or so unique TCR sequences made up an early release that covered 500 to 650 HLA-typed donors.

The cohort was made up of roughly 670 healthy bone marrow donors. At the time of sampling, all cohort members were nominally healthy, though unrecorded immune exposures were likely present. The donor was CMV seropositive and belonged to the group of some 290 seropositive cohort members. Every donor gave a peripheral blood sample, and the peripheral blood mononuclear cells from that sample were used for TCR beta sequencing. Genomic DNA extraction from the blood cell samples was performed with the Qiagen DNeasy Blood Extraction Kit. From its cysteine to its phenylalanine, the CDR3 spans 13 amino acids. Only the CDR3 portion is preserved as DNA: 39 bases, with reading frame beginning at the first base. CDR1 and CDR2 were assigned from the germline V gene as ENHRY and SYGVKD. Germline trimming: 9 bases from V, 3 bases from J; junction bases outside gene matches: 5. The library was prepared using the immunoSEQ multiplex PCR assay. For the multiplex PCR, a mixture combining 60 forward primers for TCR Vbeta segments and 13 reverse primers for TCR Jbeta segments was used. A multiplex PCR assay on genomic DNA amplified the CDR3 region of rearranged TCR beta genes. On the Illumina HiSeq System, the amplified TCR beta libraries were sequenced as 87-base-pair reads. The paper's processing steps were these. Across the 700 or so repertoires, a later analysis counted approximately 83 million unique TCR beta chains, around 11 million of which were shared by at least two donors. Raw reads were error-corrected and collapsed into unique sequences with a nearest-neighbor algorithm that merged closely related sequences to remove PCR and sequencing errors. V, D and J gene segments were assigned by aligning CDR3 sequences to IMGT reference sequences. For a sequence to be retained, at least a six-nucleotide match to both a V gene segment and a J gene segment was required. A rearrangement counted as productive if the CDR3 had no stop codons and remained in frame with V and J, and every other rearrangement counted as non-productive. Following IMGT convention, CDR3 was defined as the stretch from the second conserved V-encoded cysteine up to the conserved J-encoded phenylalanine. The earlier analysis of more than 450 of the donors excluded sequences that lacked an unambiguous match to a single V gene segment. An earlier analysis of about 590 of the donors classified V segments as functional when productive rearrangements were above 56.7% and as segregating when the standard deviation between donors was above 5%. A statistical classification framework was built for diagnosing cytomegalovirus status from the catalog of TCR beta chain sequences. V and J gene assignment, in a later analysis, came from comparing TCR nucleotide sequences with IMGT/GENE-DB human TR gene sequences. The TCRdist pipeline was used in a later analysis to assign CDR3 sequences and most-parsimonious VDJ recombination scenarios. In a later analysis, every TCR beta chain was defined by the combination of its CDR3 amino acid sequence and its V-gene family, and reads without a unique V-gene family were dropped. As a way to deal with suspected cross-contamination and a sequencing artifact, a later analysis dropped hundreds of nucleotide sequences that were highly shared and had low generation probability. For each public chain, a later analysis derived a clonal expansion index from normalized ranks of inferred template counts within each repertoire. In a later analysis, generation probabilities were computed with a VDJ recombination model fitted to out-of-frame rearrangements, and the resulting probabilities were checked against IGoR. A later analysis scored TCR-TCR, TCR-HLA and TCR-CMV co-occurrence with hypergeometric tests, applying a repertoire-size bias correction to TCR pairs. In a later analysis, false discovery rates were estimated by permuting HLA or CMV assignments 20 times. In a later analysis, co-occurring TCRs were grouped using DBSCAN, and TCRdist sequence similarity was added for clustering within HLA-allele-positive subsets. Co-occurrence clustering excluded repertoires with fewer than 30,000 or more than 120,000 public chains, plus five with anomalous nucleotide sharing. In TCRdb, the immuneACCESS table is reduced to in-frame sequences with V and J assigned. These tables do not hold every clone; where another copy was compared, an unresolved V gene accounts for under half, and the others remain unexplained. V, J and clone size are taken as reported in that table, and D and trimming were inferred from the DNA itself. This sample is represented by nearly 200,000 clones; 82% of them were singletons. 5.5% to 7% of the sample lies in the top ten.

What the study reported, not specific to this receptor: Assigning TCR associations to individual alleles was difficult when HLA alleles, especially DR and DQ, strongly co-occurred. A few of the identified cytomegalovirus-associated TCR beta chains were confirmed in vitro to be specific for cytomegalovirus antigens. In both the original and validation cohorts, the classifier was reported to diagnose cytomegalovirus status with high specificity and sensitivity. According to a later analysis, parvovirus B19, influenza, CMV and Epstein-Barr virus appeared linked to several top co-occurrence clusters. According to a later genetic analysis, donors in an Asian-associated ancestry cluster had fewer N-insertions in productive TCRs than the roughly 670-donor mean. Some IMGT-functional V segments, including TRBV6-2 and TRBV6-3, could not be distinguished by the 87-base-pair reads and were therefore excluded. A further reported finding was that TCR beta sequences accurately predicted the HLA-A and HLA-B alleles for most subjects in the first cohort. In a later genetic analysis, a missense DCLRE1C variant was associated with V-gene and J-gene trimming of TCR beta chains, and the association was replicated in an independent cohort. Because HLA typing was unavailable for some donors at each locus, only the typed subset was used in association tests. In this cohort, only TCR beta chains were sequenced, and detectable features were limited by the absence of alpha or paired-chain data. Most CMV-associated TCR beta chains appeared to be HLA-restricted in a later analysis, and the HLA associations seemed to be driven largely by CMV exposure. A group of highly shared sequence variants was considered likely to be a technical artifact of the sequencing pipeline. Compared with equally common non-associated chains, HLA-associated TCR beta chains in a later analysis were more clonally expanded and had lower generation probabilities. Most TCR sequences were observed very rarely across donors, whereas some public TCRs were present in many individuals. Because counts were too low, some 17 rarely observed V segments, including chromosome 9 orphons, were left out of the earlier analysis of about 500 of the donors. In a later analysis, TCR association rates were found to vary across HLA loci, with the most associated TCRs seen for DRB1 alleles and the fewest for HLA-C alleles. Presence/absence analyses assumed roughly uniform sequencing depth across donors, an assumption that may not hold. The study listed 150 to 200 TCR beta chains as associated with cytomegalovirus. In a later analysis, some 18,000 TCR beta sequences were associated with specific HLA alleles at a false discovery rate of 0.05. Linkage disequilibrium might explain the correlated functional status among segregating V segments, but an unknown experimental factor could not be excluded. The authors suggested that the approach could potentially be extended to other disease states and immunological phenotypes. Broadly in line with IMGT annotations, most TCR beta V segments showed up in productive rearrangements about 87% or about 30% of the time in an earlier analysis of 587 of the donors. Immune exposure information for the cohort was limited to CMV serostatus.

Comment on this clone: There is no known antigen for this receptor. Within one base of it there is no much larger clone, and no base qualities were kept.

The specimen sequenced was PBMCs. The sequence came from a woman aged 50 to 60 in good health and CMV-seropositive. The chain was built from TRBV10-3 and TRBJ1-1, and 9 bases in between align with TRBD1. The DNA is TGTGCCATTAGGGGACAGGGAGACACTGAAGCTTTCTTT. Translated, it reads CAIRGQGDTEAFF.